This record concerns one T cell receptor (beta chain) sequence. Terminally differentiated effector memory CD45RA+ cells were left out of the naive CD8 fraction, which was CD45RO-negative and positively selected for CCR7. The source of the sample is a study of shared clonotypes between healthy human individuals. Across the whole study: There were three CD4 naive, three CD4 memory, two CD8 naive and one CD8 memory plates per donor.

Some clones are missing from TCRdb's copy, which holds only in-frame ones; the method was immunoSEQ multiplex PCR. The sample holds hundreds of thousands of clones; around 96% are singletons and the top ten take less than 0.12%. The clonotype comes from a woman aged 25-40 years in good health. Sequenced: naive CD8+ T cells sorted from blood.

CDR3 loop: CASSPGLERNEQFF. CDR3 bases: TGTGCCAGCAGTCCGGGACTAGAGCGCAATGAGCAGTTCTTC. The chain employs TRBV2 and TRBJ2-1; 8 nucleotides line up with TRBD2. V lost 5 bases to trimming and J lost 6 bases; unmatched junction nucleotides: 6. The CDR3 is made up of 14 amino acids. From germline, CDR1 is SNHLY and CDR2 FYNNEI. Full variable domain (missing parts from reference TRBV2 and TRBJ2-1): EPEVTQTPSHQVTQMGQEVILRCVPISNHLYFYWYRQILGQKVEFLVSFYNNEISEKSEIFDDQFSVERPDGSNFTLKIRSTKLEDSAMYFCASSPGLERNEQFFGPGTRLTVL.